What follows describes a single T cell receptor beta chain. Its antigen remains undetermined. No base qualities exist here, and no much larger clone lies one base off it. The record originates from a study of human T cells and chemical hapten exposure (dated by TCRdb to the early 2020s). For the wider study: For sensitization, 2% DPC in acetone was applied to a roughly 2 cm by roughly 2 cm area of upper inner arm skin. Weekly therapeutic DPC doses were additionally applied to the scalp of patients throughout the roughly 23-week study period. Patch testing was performed on the upper back with Finn chambers containing 0.01% DPC, and the patch tests were scored after 6 days according to International Contact Dermatitis Research Group standards. Most of the patients in the cohort were female, and the cohort covered alopecia areata with under or over 50% scalp involvement, alopecia totalis and alopecia universalis. Libraries were combined into a pool for sequencing, and differences in TCR yield between samples came mainly from small differences in library volumes within the pool. Peripheral blood TCR repertoire changes were tracked in vivo in alopecia patients during primary and secondary sensitization to the hapten diphenylcyclopropenone (DPC). Blood was sampled from patients pre-sensitization (week 0) and at 2, 6 and about 24 weeks after DPC sensitization. Blood for TCR sequencing was provided by twenty-nine alopecia patients at one to four time points (pre-sensitization, 2, 6 and 24 weeks).

Study-level results and caveats: Because every patient had alopecia, a presumed autoimmune disease, the patients' immune response might differ from that of healthy individuals. DPC sensitization did not change the number of TCRs with a frequency above 1 in 1000, and there was no evidence of changes in global repertoire structure. After repeated subsampling, changes were observed in the strength of the expansion versus patch-test correlation and in the threshold at which the correlation became significant. A positive correlation was found between the number of PT1 expanded TCRs and patch test score, with significance reached at thresholds 8, 16 and 32 but not 4. Expanded TCRs formed significantly more large CDR3 similarity clusters than pre-sensitization or healthy control sets, consistent with antigen-driven responses.

Libraries were built with RACE. The instrument was a NextSeq 500. During library preparation, unique molecular identifiers were attached to individual cDNA molecules so that TCRs could be counted in a quantitative, reproducible way. From each blood RNA sample, both TCR alpha and TCR beta chains were sequenced. In the paper's pipeline: Samples had a median of roughly 100,000 TCRs, with a range from roughly 23,224 to 700,000. V, J and CDR3 annotation of the TCR reads was performed with the Decombinator software suite. For PS versus PT1 abundance plots, all samples were subsampled to the same number of TCRs (28,000). Expanded TCRs were defined as absent before sensitization and observed at least eight times at the 2-week time point. The public reads were reprocessed in TCRdb via fastp at Q25 and MiXCR, keeping in-frame beta chains. Every entry covers one CDR3 protein and lists the most common genes and DNA from its rows. The V and J calls and clone size come from TCRdb's table, not from the authors' own analysis. A total of under 300,000 distinct CDR3 sequences appear in this sample, just under 8% of them only once. The leading ten clones occupy 1.2% of the sample.

Explained via the paper, the time point label denotes: pre-sensitization, week 0. The treatment or condition label of this sample denotes: therapeutic diphenylcyclopropenone sensitization with weekly scalp DPC. At every patch-test visit, the blood draw took place before the patch test was put on. Eligible patients were aged 18 to 70, diagnosed with alopecia, deemed suitable for DPC therapy, and excluded if pregnant. Total RNA was isolated from unfractionated whole blood collected in Tempus Blood RNA tubes. The junction carries 13 bases between V and J, which are trimmed by 6 bases and 8 bases respectively. The germline V gene (reference sequence) gives CDR1 as DFQATT and CDR2 as SNEGSKA. Counted from cysteine to phenylalanine, this CDR3 has 12 amino acids. Only CDR3 DNA remains: 36 bases, in frame from the first base.

The V gene is TRBV20-1 and the J gene is TRBJ2-2, and perhaps TRBD2 as D gene, on 7 matching bases. This clonotype was obtained from a young man with alopecia areata. Some clones in this sample may be carry-over from other donors' samples. Sample: whole blood, taken in connection with sensitization to the hapten diphenylcyclopropenone (DPC). In nucleotide form, the sequence is TGCAGTGCGGACCGGGGGGCAGGGGAGCTGTTTTTT. This yields the protein CSADRGAGELFF.